These T cell receptor beta chains were read from a single sample in a study of regulatory T cells in long-lasting Graves disease. TCRdb analysed the multiplex PCR reads with MiXCR anew, one entry per CDR3 protein. The sample shows hundreds of thousands of distinct CDR3 sequences, about 30% of them seen only once. The sample consisted of peripheral blood mononuclear cells (PBMCs), taken when the disease was refractory, from a patient treated with antithyroid drugs. The receptor set was obtained from a female donor with Graves disease. The CDR3 runs from the conserved cysteine through the conserved F or W. Where a row states a size, it is once, few, many or the class of an expanded clone; other rows omit it.

v_call clone_size cdr3_aa
TRBV6-1 many CASRPDRAGQETQYF
TRBV25-1 few CASRRQGDGYTF
TRBV30 - CAWSAWGLAGGRTGELFF
TRBV6-5 many CASSYSGQGNQPQHF
TRBV19 - CASTEGAALTGELFF
TRBV30 many CAWSVLGRDTEAFF
TRBV7-9 - CASSFPGLTGPYEQYF
TRBV10-3 - CAISESRGRYGYTF
TRBV11-2 few CASSSDLDVLRGNQPQHF
TRBV25-1 few CASSAPRSGTGELFF
TRBV3-1 few CASSVGFRAFF
TRBV28 many CASSHFGDGYTF
TRBV11-1 many CASSLPTSSYEQYF
TRBV7-9 - CASSFSGLTNTEAFF
TRBV12-3/TRBV12-4 many CASNPGTVHGYTF
TRBV6-1 - CASSEFPDNYGYTF
TRBV29-1 few CSVNSGTGTYEQYF
TRBV15 few CATSRRGRTQYF
TRBV20-1 - CSARDGSQGFLTNEKLFF
TRBV10-3 - CAIMDIGYEQYF
TRBV7-9 - CASSPKGGRAYEQYF
TRBV5-1 once CASSRGQKNTEAFF
TRBV20-1 - CSAGDRGIDYGYTF
TRBV12-3/TRBV12-4 many CASRGRGIDNSPLHF
TRBV6-2/TRBV6-3 many CASSLTREYQETQYF
TRBV30 - CAWSVTSGGEPFF
TRBV7-9 few CASSPQGGGMNTEAFF
TRBV28 - CASGTGGSSPLHF
TRBV27 many CASSFQAGGAWMDDTEAFF
TRBV6-9 - CASSYKVGTGTYEQYF
TRBV12-3/TRBV12-4 many CASSPGHAGYEQYF
TRBV15 few CATSRGAIINQPQHF
TRBV24-1 - CATSDSNVPVIFSGNTIYF
TRBV12-3/TRBV12-4 many CASSLGDRIIDTEAFF
TRBV6-1 - CASRGGRGRTGELFF
TRBV6-1 - CASRRPISYEQYF
TRBV7-9 few CASSLGGQGRNTEAFF
TRBV7-9 many CASSLEYETQYF
TRBV7-2 few CASSRTGNANYGYTF
TRBV27 few CASSLFRGRQVNTEAFF
TRBV19 - CASSIITSGTNTGELFF
TRBV5-1 once CASSQRLVGTEAFF
TRBV6-1 - CASAGGRTEAFF
TRBV11-2 - CASSSSPHRGLQYF
TRBV11-2 many CASGWSYEQYF
TRBV6-4 - CASRVWGEGELFF
TRBV12-3/TRBV12-4 - CASTFNRGAAYGYTF
TRBV28 - CASSGGGVHEQYF